Listed here are 4 T cell receptor beta chains from one sample, sequenced in a study of cytomegalovirus exposure and HLA in healthy donors. PCR amplification relied on 60 Vbeta primers (plus 13 Jbeta primers). Measured with immunoSEQ multiplex PCR; TCRdb has only the in-frame clones, and not every one. The sample includes 100,000 to 120,000 clones, roughly 80% seen only once; the top ten take less than 7.5%. Sequenced: PBMCs. These TCRs come from a man under 40 in good health and CMV-seropositive.

This clone was picked up one time. This sequence joins TRBV5-8 and TRBJ2-7; TRBD1 matches 8 bases. The length of the CDR3 is 16 residues. V lost 4 bases to trimming and J lost 5 bases; unmatched junction nucleotides: 14. The V gene's germline CDR1 is SGHTS and CDR2 YDEGEE. CDR3 bases: TGTGCCAGCAGCCTCGGAATGACAGGGGCCGGCCACGAGCAGTACTTC. Translation gives CASSLGMTGAGHEQYF.

V gene TRBV27 combines with J gene TRBJ2-3; TRBD2 matches 8 bases. CDR3 length: 17 amino acids. CDR1 is MNHEY and CDR2 is SMNVEV in the germline V gene (reference sequence). V dropped 2 bases and J dropped 2; count of bases not matched to a gene: 9. CDR3 nucleotide sequence: TGTGCCAGCAGTTTACGTTTACTAGCGGATACCACAGATACGCAGTATTTT. Protein: CASSLRLLADTTDTQYF.

The chain carries TRBV6-6 and TRBJ2-3; no firm D call. The CDR3 is 11 residues long. Germline V gene sequence: CDR1 MNHNY, CDR2 SVGAGI (reference sequence). V was pared by 10 bases and J by 5 bases, with 10 bases between. CDR3 loop: CATLSGDTQYF. DNA for the CDR3: TGTGCCACCCTAAGTGGAGATACGCAGTATTTT.

The chain combines TRBV28 with TRBJ2-7; a weak D match, TRBD2 (5 bases). The CDR3 extends over 15 amino acids. The germline CDR1 and CDR2 sequences are MDHEN and SYDVKM. V lost 5 bases to trimming and J lost 1 base, with 15 bases between them. The CDR3 protein is CASSGLTSHSYEQYF. The CDR3 DNA is TGTGCCAGCAGTGGACTTACAAGCCATTCCTACGAGCAGTACTTC.